Below are 11 T cell receptor beta chains sequenced from a single sample in a study of CD8 T cells in ankylosing spondylitis. TCRdb re-called the 5' RACE reads through MiXCR, storing one row per CDR3 protein. Of 300,000 to 350,000 distinct CDR3 sequences detected, 20% appear once; the ten largest clones hold 3.5%. Sequencing was performed on blood, either unsorted or a sorted T cell fraction (not recorded which). The origin of the receptors is a female donor with ankylosing spondylitis or in good health (not recorded which).

This chain uses TRBV7-2 with TRBJ2-5, with TRBD2 identical over 9 bases. CDR1 is SGHTA and CDR2 is FQGNSA in the germline V gene. V was clipped by 5 bases and J by 5 bases; unmatched bases: 9. CDR3 size: 15 residues. Here the CDR3 reads CASSPSGGRAETQYF. As DNA, the CDR3 is TGTGCCAGCAGCCCCTCTGGCGGGAGGGCCGAGACCCAGTACTTC.

The V call is TRBV28, the J call TRBJ2-5; D gene uncertain. Germline-derived CDR1 and CDR2 are MDHEN and SYDVKM. V dropped 6 bases and J dropped 4 bases, with 15 bases sitting between them. The CDR3 consists of 14 residues. For the CDR3, the DNA is TGTGCCAGCAGCTTTGGTGGGCAGTTAGAGACCCAGTACTTC. Residues: CASSFGGQLETQYF. The variable domain in full, completed from reference TRBV28 and TRBJ2-5, reads DVKVTQSSRYLVKRTGEKVFLECVQDMDHENMFWYRQDPGLGLRLIYFSYDVKMKEKGDIPEGYSVSREKKERFSLILESASTNQTSMYLCASSFGGQLETQYFGPGTRLLVL.

The table lists this clonotype with a few counts. The gene calls are TRBV7-2 and TRBJ2-1; 9 bases map to TRBD1. The CDR3 length is 15 residues. Germline CDR1 reads SGHTA; CDR2 reads FQGNSA. V was clipped by 5 bases and J by 8 bases; unmatched bases: 10. The CDR3 DNA follows: TGTGCCAGCAGCGTGCGACAGGGGGTGGGTCATGAGCAGTTCTTC. Translated, it gives CASSVRQGVGHEQFF.

The V and J genes are TRBV6-1 and TRBJ1-3; 7 nucleotides line up with TRBD1. The CDR3 runs to 15 residues. Germline CDR1 reads MNHNS; CDR2 reads SASEGT. Germline trimming cut 5 bases from V and 4 bases from J; bases unmatched to any gene: 8. The CDR3 protein is CASSRGGASGNTIYF. As DNA, the CDR3 is TGTGCCAGCAGTAGAGGGGGCGCGTCGGGAAACACCATATATTTT.

The chain recombines TRBV6-2 or TRBV6-3 with TRBJ2-5, with 13 bases identical to TRBD2. Germline assignment: CDR1 MNHEY and CDR2 SVGEGT. CDR3 length equals 14 residues. The J segment lost 9 bases and the V segment lost 6 bases, leaving 7 bases of the junction unmatched. The CDR3 spells CASRLAGGPTAQYF. The CDR3 DNA is TGTGCCAGCAGACTAGCGGGAGGGCCTACGGCCCAGTACTTC.

The chain is built from TRBV7-6 and TRBJ2-7, with 8 bases identical to TRBD1. Per the germline V gene, CDR1 is SGHVS and CDR2 is FNYEAQ. This CDR3 is 14 amino acids long. V lost 5 bases, J lost 6 bases, and 9 bases stayed unmatched. The CDR3 region is CASSQSGTGLEQYF. The CDR3 nucleotides are TGTGCCAGCAGCCAGTCCGGGACAGGCCTCGAGCAGTACTTC.

This clonotype turned up a few times. The DNA for the CDR3 is TGTGCCAGTAGTGGGGGATTCTTCGAGCAGTACTTC. Its protein product is CASSGGFFEQYF. The V call is TRBV19, the J call TRBJ2-7; the D call may be TRBD1 or TRBD2 (5 bases each). The CDR3 has 12 amino acids. Trimming stripped 5 bases from V and 6 bases from J, with 11 bases between. The germline V gene has CDR1 LNHDA and CDR2 SQIVND (reference sequence).

In this sample, this clonotype turned up a few times. The chain uses TRBV27 and TRBJ2-1; D unresolved. This CDR3 is 13 amino acids long. Germline V lookup: CDR1 MNHEY, CDR2 SMNVEV (reference sequence). V was cut by 0 bases and J by 7 bases, with 7 bases left in between. Here the CDR3 reads CASSLSLGNEQFF. CDR3 nucleotides: TGTGCCAGCAGTTTATCCCTCGGAAATGAGCAGTTCTTC.

This chain joins TRBV9 and TRBJ2-1; D is undetermined. V was shortened by 0 bases and J by 9 bases, with 10 bases between the two germline ends. The CDR3 has 13 amino acids. CDR1 and CDR2 from the germline V gene are SGDLS and YYNGEE. The CDR3 coding sequence is TGTGCCAGCAGCGTAGGCCTAGGACGTGAGCAGTTCTTC. Translating it yields CASSVGLGREQFF.

This clonotype was observed a few times. The chain joins TRBV4-3 to TRBJ1-1; D ambiguous. Germline V CDR1 and CDR2: LGHNA, YSLEER. The CDR3 spans 13 residues. Deletions cut 4 bases from V and 2 bases from J, with 8 bases between. The CDR3 is CASSRELNTEAFF. In DNA form, the CDR3 reads TGCGCCAGCAGCCGAGAACTAAACACTGAAGCTTTCTTT.

This clonotype has only a few counts. This chain links TRBV12-3 or TRBV12-4 with TRBJ2-5, with 7 bases lining up with TRBD1. The CDR3 has 14 amino acids. V shed 5 bases, J shed 3 bases, and the junction held 6 bases outside the gene matches. CDR3 in DNA: TGTGCCAGCAGTCCTGTCGGGACAGAAGAGACCCAGTACTTC. This encodes CASSPVGTEETQYF.